The 3 T cell receptor beta chains presented below share a single source sample, sequenced in a study of T cell responses to AZD1222 COVID-19 vaccine. Clones were sequenced by immunoSEQ multiplex PCR, and TCRdb holds only the in-frame ones, with some missing. Of 200,000 or so clones listed, more than 75% are singletons. The sample was peripheral blood, taken on day 0 of MenACWY control vaccination. These receptors were obtained from an adult in good health.

J is TRBJ1-2 and V is TRBV2; 8 bases are a match to TRBD1. In germline, CDR1 is SNHLY, CDR2 FYNNEI. Germline trimming cut 8 bases from V and 4 bases from J; bases unmatched to any gene: 9. The CDR3 consists of 14 residues. The DNA for the CDR3 is TGTGCCAGCGCTTTTGCAGGGGGCAGCTATGGCTACACCTTC. Residues: CASAFAGGSYGYTF.

V gene TRBV27 combines with J gene TRBJ2-1, with 13 bases that match TRBD2. This CDR3 contains 14 residues. V was pared by 10 bases and J by 4 bases, with 4 bases of the junction left unmatched. Germline V gene data show CDR1 as MNHEY and CDR2 as SMNVEV (reference sequence). The CDR3 DNA reads TGTGCCACGACTAGCGGGGGGACTTACAATGAGCAGTTCTTC. As protein: CATTSGGTYNEQFF.

V gene TRBV5-1 combines with J gene TRBJ2-5; TRBD2 matches 8 bases. The CDR3 has 15 residues. CDR1 is SGHRS and CDR2 is YFSETQ in the germline V gene. The V and J ends lost 0 bases and 5 bases, in that order; junction bases with no gene match: 6. CDR3 nucleotides: TGCGCCAGCAGCTTGGCCCTAGGCGGGGGGGAGACCCAGTACTTC. Protein sequence: CASSLALGGGETQYF.